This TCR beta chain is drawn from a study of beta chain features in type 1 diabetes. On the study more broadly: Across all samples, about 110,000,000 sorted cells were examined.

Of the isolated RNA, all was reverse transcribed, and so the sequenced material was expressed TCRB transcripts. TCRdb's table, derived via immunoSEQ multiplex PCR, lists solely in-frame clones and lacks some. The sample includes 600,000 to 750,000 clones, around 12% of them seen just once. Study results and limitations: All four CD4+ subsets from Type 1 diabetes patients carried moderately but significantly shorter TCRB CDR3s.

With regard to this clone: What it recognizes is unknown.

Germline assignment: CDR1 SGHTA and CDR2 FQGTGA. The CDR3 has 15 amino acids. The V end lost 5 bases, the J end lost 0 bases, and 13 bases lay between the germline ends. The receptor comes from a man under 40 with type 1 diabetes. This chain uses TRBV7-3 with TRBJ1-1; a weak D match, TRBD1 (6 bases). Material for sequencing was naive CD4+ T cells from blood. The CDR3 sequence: CASSLSGGLNTEAFF. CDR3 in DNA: TGTGCCAGCAGCCTCTCCGGGGGGCTGAACACTGAAGCTTTCTTT.